This T cell receptor (beta chain) appears in the sequencing data of a study of regulatory T cells in long-lasting Graves disease. This sample's time point: persistent/refractory GD, antithyroid drugs over 5 years with positive TRAb. TCR sequences were obtained from RNA taken from PBMCs. Germline V gene lookup returns CDR1 SGHRS and CDR2 YFSETQ. The ends were cut back, 3 bases at V and 6 bases at J, with 6 bases in the middle. This CDR3 spans 12 amino acids. Arm-PCR of CDR3 regions with iRepertoire HTBI primers generated TCR beta libraries. TCRdb recomputed calls from the multiplex PCR reads with MiXCR, one row per CDR3 protein. The data show about 470,000 distinct CDR3 sequences, around 20% seen once.

The sequenced sample was peripheral blood mononuclear cells (PBMCs), obtained when the disease was refractory, from a patient treated with antithyroid drugs. This chain connects TRBV5-1 to TRBJ2-2; D remains unclear. This receptor was obtained from a female donor with Graves disease. The CDR3 protein is CASSYLPGELFF. DNA of the CDR3: TGCGCCAGCAGCTATTTGCCCGGGGAGCTGTTTTTT.